The entry that follows covers one TCR beta chain sequence. This entry comes from a study of metastatic and nonmetastatic thyroid tumors. About the research overall: Blood and tumor or nodule tissue repertoires from malignant and benign thyroid patients were compared.

Among the patients, none had received any treatment before thyroid surgery. With MiXCR, TCRdb called clones anew from the PCR reads. The table includes about 15,000 clones, around 30% detected once. Trimming left V 5 bases short and J 2 bases short, with 13 bases between. Looked up from germline, CDR1 is DFQATT and CDR2 is SNEGSKA (reference sequence). CDR3 length equals 14 residues. The TCR originated in a female donor with papillary thyroid cancer or a benign thyroid nodule (not recorded which). Some clones in this sample may be carry-over from other donors' samples. Material: tumor tissue. The chain uses TRBV20-1 and TRBJ1-5; D is unresolved. The CDR3 protein is CSAGVDGGNQPQHF. CDR3 in DNA: TGCAGTGCTGGTGTGGACGGGGGCAATCAGCCCCAGCATTTT.